Listed here are 28 T cell receptor beta chains from one sample, sequenced in a study of T cell responses to AZD1222 COVID-19 vaccine. Sequencing was performed with immunoSEQ multiplex PCR; in TCRdb, only in-frame clones are kept and a portion is missing. Among approximately 130,000 clones listed, about 93% were seen once. Sequencing was performed on peripheral blood, taken 28 days after the second dose of the MenACWY control vaccine. Receptors were obtained from an adult who received the MenACWY meningococcal vaccine as a control.

The chain has TRBV9 and TRBJ2-1, with 7 bases identical to TRBD2. Germline lookup yields CDR1 SGDLS and CDR2 YYNGEE. CDR3 length equals 14 residues. V lost 6 bases and J lost 9; bases outside the gene matches: 12. The CDR3 is CASNAGEYRVEQFF. The CDR3, as DNA: TGTGCCAGCAACGCGGGAGAGTATAGAGTTGAGCAGTTCTTC.

The CDR3, as DNA: TGTGCCAGCAGCCTCTTCGCCTCTGGGGCCAACGTCCTGACTTTC. Protein sequence: CASSLFASGANVLTF. J is TRBJ2-6 and V is TRBV3-1 (or the pseudogene TRBV3-2); D unclear. With 4 bases removed from V and 0 bases from J, the gap between germline ends came to 7 bases. Germline V gene lookup returns CDR1 LGHDT and CDR2 YNNKEL (reference sequence). The CDR3 has 15 amino acids.

This clone was picked up a small number of times. CDR3 nucleotide sequence: TGTGCCACGGGACTAGAAAACACCGGGGAGCTGTTTTTT. Protein: CATGLENTGELFF. This chain uses TRBV2 with TRBJ2-2; 8 bases align to TRBD2. V was pared by 10 bases and J by 2 bases, with 3 bases of the junction left unmatched. The CDR3 has 13 amino acids. CDR1 is SNHLY and CDR2 is FYNNEI in the germline V gene.

The V gene is TRBV28, the J gene TRBJ1-4; no clear D gene. Looked up from germline, CDR1 is MDHEN and CDR2 is SYDVKM. The CDR3 length is 12 residues. V was clipped by 3 bases and J by 8 bases, with 7 bases between them. The CDR3 loop reads CASSFQQEKLFF. The CDR3 nucleotides read TGTGCCAGCAGTTTTCAACAAGAAAAACTGTTTTTT.

The V call is TRBV27, the J call TRBJ1-6; 10 bases align to TRBD1. Germline CDR1 is MNHEY and CDR2 is SMNVEV (reference sequence). Losses at the gene ends were 6 bases for V and 6 bases for J; bases not matched to a gene: 8. The CDR3 is 16 residues long. CDR3 in DNA: TGTGCCAGCAGGGCTACCGGGACAGGGGCTAATTCACCCCTCCACTTT. Protein: CASRATGTGANSPLHF.

J is TRBJ1-5 and V is TRBV7-2; 7 bases are shared with TRBD1. The V gene's germline CDR1 is SGHTA and CDR2 FQGNSA. With V trimmed by 3 bases and J by 3 bases, 5 bases remained unmatched. CDR3 length equals 15 residues. In nucleotides, the CDR3 is TGTGCCAGCAGCTTTCAAACAGGGGACAATCAGCCCCAGCATTTT. This sequence encodes CASSFQTGDNQPQHF.

The chain joins TRBV28 to TRBJ2-5, with TRBD1 matching over 8 bases. Trimming took 4 bases from V and 4 from J; bases not matched to a gene: 8. Germline loops: CDR1 MDHEN, CDR2 SYDVKM. The CDR3 length is 15 residues. The CDR3: CASSWGGQGAETQYF. The CDR3 nucleotides are TGTGCCAGCAGTTGGGGTGGACAGGGTGCAGAGACCCAGTACTTC.

This rearrangement joins TRBV5-6 to TRBJ2-7, with 8 bases lining up with TRBD1. Germline values: CDR1 SGHDT, CDR2 YYEEEE. This CDR3 is 15 amino acids long. The V segment lost 4 bases and the J segment 6 bases; nucleotides outside the gene matches: 12. The CDR3 bases are TGTGCCAGCAGCCTGGGACAGGTTCGGGGTCCCGAGCAGTACGTC. Residues: CASSLGQVRGPEQYV.

The rearrangement links TRBV14 to TRBJ1-2; 9 nucleotides match TRBD1. V shed 4 bases and J 3 bases; nucleotides not matched to a gene: 3. The CDR3 totals 14 residues. CDR1 is SGHDN and CDR2 is FVKESK in the germline V gene. The CDR3 bases are TGTGCCAGCAGCCGAGGACAGGGGTACTATGGCTACACCTTC. It specifies CASSRGQGYYGYTF. The full variable domain, with the rest looked up from reference TRBV14 and TRBJ1-2, is EAGVTQFPSHSVIEKGQTVTLRCDPISGHDNLYWYRRVMGKEIKFLLHFVKESKQDESGMPNNRFLAERTGGTYSTLKVQPAELEDSGVYFCASSRGQGYYGYTFGSGTRLTVV.

This chain links TRBV28 with TRBJ1-1; D remains ambiguous. Germline V gene lookup returns CDR1 MDHEN and CDR2 SYDVKM. V gave up 2 bases and J gave up 2 bases, with 9 bases separating them. The CDR3 totals 14 residues. The DNA for the CDR3 is TGTGCCAGCAGTTTACGGCGGGGTAACACTGAAGCTTTCTTT. Encoded protein: CASSLRRGNTEAFF.

The chain has TRBV4-3 and TRBJ1-2; D remains unclear. Trimming took 1 base from V and 6 from J, leaving 12 bases between them. Germline CDR1 LGHNA, CDR2 YSLEER. The CDR3 length is 14 residues. CDR3 nucleotide sequence: TGCGCCAGCAGCCAAGCTGAGACTGAGGATGGCTACACCTTC. Protein: CASSQAETEDGYTF.

This chain joins TRBV3-1 (or the pseudogene TRBV3-2) and TRBJ2-3; TRBD2 agrees at 12 bases. CDR1 is LGHDT, CDR2 YNNKEL, per germline (reference sequence). This CDR3 is 17 amino acids long. After removal of 3 bases from V and 4 bases from J, the junction contained 8 bases not matched to a gene. CDR3 DNA: TGTGCCAGCAGCCACCTGACTAGCGGGGGTGTATCAGATACGCAGTATTTT. It yields the protein CASSHLTSGGVSDTQYF.

The chain has TRBV4-2 and TRBJ2-5; 8 bases match TRBD1. Trimming removed 1 base from V and 4 bases from J; junction bases left unmatched: 5. Germline loops: CDR1 LGHNA, CDR2 YNFKEQ. CDR3 size: 15 residues. As DNA, the CDR3 is TGTGCCAGCAGCCAAGCCCGACAGGGGACAGAGACCCAGTACTTC. Translating gives CASSQARQGTETQYF.

This chain joins TRBV27 and TRBJ2-1; 8 bases are shared with TRBD1. J was trimmed by 1 base and V by 6 bases; bases with no gene match: 8. The CDR3 is made up of 16 amino acids. The germline CDR1 and CDR2 sequences are MNHEY and SMNVEV (reference sequence). The CDR3 nucleotides are TGTGCCAGCAGAAACGGACAGGGTCGTTCCTACAATGAGCAGTTCTTC. It translates to CASRNGQGRSYNEQFF.

In this sample, this clone turned up once. The chain links TRBV19 to TRBJ1-5; D is possibly TRBD1 (6 bases). The germline CDR1 and CDR2 sequences are LNHDA and SQIVND (reference sequence). With 5 bases removed from V and 4 bases from J, the gap between germline ends came to 15 bases. The CDR3 extends over 15 amino acids. In nucleotides, the CDR3 is TGTGCCAGTAGTCCAAACAGGGCGTTTAATCAGCCCCAGCATTTT. It codes for CASSPNRAFNQPQHF.

The chain has TRBV2 and TRBJ1-4; perhaps TRBD1 as D (6 bases). The CDR3 is 19 amino acids. Germline V gives CDR1 SNHLY, CDR2 FYNNEI. The V end was cut by 2 bases, the J end by 3 bases, with 22 bases between. This CDR3 reads CASSESEVRNRASNEKLFF. DNA for the CDR3: TGTGCCAGCAGTGAATCGGAAGTTCGAAACAGGGCCTCTAATGAAAAACTGTTTTTT.

The rearrangement links TRBV7-9 to TRBJ2-3; D is tentatively TRBD1 or TRBD2 (6 bases each). V lost 1 base, J lost 0 bases, and 11 bases lay in between. This CDR3 has 16 residues. CDR1 and CDR2 from the germline V gene are SEHNR and FQNEAQ (reference sequence). CDR3 residues: CASSLGSGASTDTQYF. The CDR3 DNA is TGTGCCAGCAGCTTAGGTTCGGGGGCCAGCACAGATACGCAGTATTTT.

This chain joins TRBV13 and TRBJ1-4, with D possibly matching TRBD1 (6 bases). V was shortened by 5 bases and J by 0 bases, with 19 bases between the two germline ends. Germline CDR1 reads PRHDT; CDR2 reads FYEKMQ (reference sequence). This CDR3 region has 18 residues. CDR3 region: CASSRKTGTVATNEKLFF. DNA for the CDR3: TGTGCCAGCAGCCGGAAAACAGGGACTGTTGCAACTAATGAAAAACTGTTTTTT.

The chain carries TRBV9 and TRBJ2-2; D might be TRBD2 (6 bases). The V gene's germline CDR1 is SGDLS and CDR2 YYNGEE. Trimming took 0 bases from V and 6 from J, leaving 18 bases between them. The CDR3 is made up of 17 amino acids. For the CDR3, the DNA is TGTGCCAGCAGCGTAGATCTACGCGGGAATTTTCCCGGGGAGCTGTTTTTT. Amino acids: CASSVDLRGNFPGELFF.

The chain carries TRBV14 and TRBJ1-4, with TRBD1 identical over 7 bases. V shed 6 bases, J shed 6 bases, and the junction held 7 bases outside the gene matches. This CDR3 has 14 amino acids. Germline V gene sequence: CDR1 SGHDN, CDR2 FVKESK. The chain's CDR3 is CASSPGQPYEKLFF. CDR3 nucleotide sequence: TGTGCCAGCAGTCCGGGACAGCCGTATGAAAAACTGTTTTTT.

This sequence joins TRBV5-3 and TRBJ2-7; D is uncertain. TRBV5-3 has ORF status, its function being uncertain. CDR3 length equals 14 residues. Trimming removed 4 bases at V and 3 bases at J, with 14 bases between. Written as DNA, the CDR3 is TGTGCCAGAAGCCCCCATATAGTTCACTACGAGCAGTACTTC. It yields the protein CARSPHIVHYEQYF.

The chain carries TRBV9 and TRBJ2-3, with 10 bases that match TRBD1. The CDR3 has 17 amino acids. The germline CDR1 and CDR2 sequences are SGDLS and YYNGEE. V was pared by 0 bases and J by 6 bases, with 10 bases of the junction left unmatched. The CDR3 nucleotides read TGTGCCAGCAGCGTAGCCGAGGACAGGGGGGATTCGGATACGCAGTATTTT. The encoded protein is CASSVAEDRGDSDTQYF.

This chain joins TRBV4-3 and TRBJ2-2; D ambiguous. CDR3 length: 17 residues. The V gene lost 3 bases and the J gene lost 5 bases, with 19 bases spanning the gap. Germline V gene data show CDR1 as LGHNA and CDR2 as YSLEER. For the CDR3, the DNA is TGCGCCAGCAGCCACCAACCCAGACAAGGGAAGACCGGGGAGCTGTTTTTT. Translation: CASSHQPRQGKTGELFF.

The chain employs TRBV3-1 (or the pseudogene TRBV3-2) and TRBJ2-7; 7 nucleotides agree with TRBD2. The CDR3 runs 12 residues. Germline CDR1 reads LGHDT; CDR2 reads YNNKEL (reference sequence). The V and J ends lost 5 bases and 6 bases, in that order; junction bases with no gene match: 4. The CDR3 DNA follows: TGTGCCAGCAGCTATCCGGGGGGCGAGCAGTACTTC. Translating it yields CASSYPGGEQYF.

This sequence joins TRBV28 and TRBJ2-5; TRBD1 aligns across 10 bases. This CDR3 has 15 amino acids. CDR1 and CDR2 (germline): MDHEN, SYDVKM. J gave up 4 bases and V 7 bases, and 9 bases lay outside the gene matches. The CDR3 loop is CASNEQTGGGETQYF. The CDR3 bases are TGTGCCAGCAACGAGCAGACAGGGGGCGGAGAGACCCAGTACTTC.

The V gene is TRBV3-1 (or the pseudogene TRBV3-2), the J gene TRBJ1-2, with no clear D. From germline, CDR1 is LGHDT and CDR2 YNNKEL (reference sequence). The ends were cut back, 3 bases at V and 2 bases at J, with 7 bases in the middle. There are 13 residues in the CDR3. As DNA, the CDR3 is TGTGCCAGCAGCCAGGGTGGGAACTATGGCTACACCTTC. Translating it yields CASSQGGNYGYTF.

The CDR3 nucleotides are TGCGCCAGCAGCCAAGCTGGGGGGATTAGCACAGATACGCAGTATTTT. It yields the protein CASSQAGGISTDTQYF. This rearrangement joins TRBV4-1 to TRBJ2-3; D might be TRBD2 (6 bases). Germline V gene lookup returns CDR1 MGHRA and CDR2 YSYEKL. This CDR3 has 16 amino acids. V was clipped by 1 base and J by 0 bases, with 11 bases between them.

In this sample, this clone turned up once. The chain couples TRBV30 to TRBJ2-7, with unresolved D. Trimming removed 4 bases at V and 6 bases at J, with 10 bases between. Germline-derived CDR1 and CDR2 are GTSNPN and SVGIG (reference sequence). The CDR3 is 11 amino acids. The CDR3 loop reads CAWTRAGEQYF. The CDR3 DNA is TGTGCCTGGACCCGGGCTGGCGAGCAGTACTTC.